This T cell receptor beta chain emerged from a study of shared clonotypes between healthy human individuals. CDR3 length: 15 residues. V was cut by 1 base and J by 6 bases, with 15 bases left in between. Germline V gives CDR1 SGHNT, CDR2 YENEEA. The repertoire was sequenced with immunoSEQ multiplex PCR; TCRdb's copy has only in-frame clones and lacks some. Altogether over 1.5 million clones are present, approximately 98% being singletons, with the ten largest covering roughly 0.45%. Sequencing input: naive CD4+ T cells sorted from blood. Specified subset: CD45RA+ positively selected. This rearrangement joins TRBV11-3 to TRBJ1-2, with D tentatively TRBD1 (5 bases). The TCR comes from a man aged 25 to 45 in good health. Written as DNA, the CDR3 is TGTGCCAGCAGCTTAGTAGGGGTCACTGAAAATGGCTACACCTTC. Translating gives CASSLVGVTENGYTF.